This T cell receptor (beta chain) stems from a study of glioma-infiltrating T cells. Study results and caveats: Tissue and blood shared very few CDR3 sequences. Above-expected tissue-blood divergence occurred in all gliomas, most in low-grade ones.

Amplification of TCR alpha and beta CDR3 regions from RNA used iRepertoire nested multiplex PCR. One-step reverse transcription and amplification started from approximately 100-400 ng of tissue mRNA or PBMC total RNA. TCRdb called the multiplex PCR reads again in MiXCR, with one record for every CDR3 protein. This table holds over 130,000 distinct CDR3 sequences, roughly two fifths found once. The CDR3 consists of 17 residues. The V gene's germline CDR1 is MNHNS and CDR2 SASEGT. With V trimmed by 5 bases and J by 8 bases, 16 bases remained unmatched. This clonotype has a handful of counts. No antigen is known for it.

Sequencing was performed on glioma tissue, nonneoplastic brain tissue, or PBMCs (not recorded which). This TCR derives from a human donor with low-grade glioma or glioblastoma, undergoing nonglioma brain surgery, or in good health (not recorded which). The V call is TRBV6-1, the J call TRBJ2-3, with TRBD2 identical over 10 bases. CDR3: CASSYGLAGVGSSTQYF. CDR3 DNA sequence: TGTGCCAGCAGTTATGGGCTAGCGGGAGTTGGGTCGAGTACGCAGTATTTT.